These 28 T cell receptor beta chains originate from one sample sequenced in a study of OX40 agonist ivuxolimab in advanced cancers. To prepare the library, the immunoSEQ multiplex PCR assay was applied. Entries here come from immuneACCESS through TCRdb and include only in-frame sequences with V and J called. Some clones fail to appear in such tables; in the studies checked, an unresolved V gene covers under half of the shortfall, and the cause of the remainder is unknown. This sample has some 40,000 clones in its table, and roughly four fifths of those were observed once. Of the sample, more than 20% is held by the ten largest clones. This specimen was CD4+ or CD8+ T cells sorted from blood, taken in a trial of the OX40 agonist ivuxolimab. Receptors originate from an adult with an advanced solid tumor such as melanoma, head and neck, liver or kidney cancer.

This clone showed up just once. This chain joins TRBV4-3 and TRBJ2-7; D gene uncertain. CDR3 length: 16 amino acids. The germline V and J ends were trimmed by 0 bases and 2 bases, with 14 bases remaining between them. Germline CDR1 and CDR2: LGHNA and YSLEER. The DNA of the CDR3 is TGCGCCAGCAGCCAAGATCAGTCAGGAAACCCCTACGAGCAGTACTTC. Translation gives CASSQDQSGNPYEQYF.

The CDR3, as DNA: TGTGCCAGCGAGAAGGGTAATCAGCCCCAGCATTTT. Amino acid sequence: CASEKGNQPQHF. This chain uses TRBV28 with TRBJ1-5; D gene unclear. This CDR3 has 12 amino acids. CDR1 and CDR2 (germline): MDHEN, SYDVKM. V lost 8 bases and J 4 bases, leaving 9 bases between the germline ends. Looking up the rest from reference TRBV28 and TRBJ1-5 gives the full variable domain: DVKVTQSSRYLVKRTGEKVFLECVQDMDHENMFWYRQDPGLGLRLIYFSYDVKMKEKGDIPEGYSVSREKKERFSLILESASTNQTSMYLCASEKGNQPQHFGDGTRLSIL.

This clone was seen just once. This CDR3 reads CASSLSNQPQHF. CDR3 nucleotide sequence: TGTGCCAGCAGCTTAAGCAATCAGCCCCAGCATTTT. The chain employs TRBV5-6 and TRBJ1-5; D is unclear. Trimming stripped 2 bases from V and 1 base from J, with 1 base between. The CDR3 is 12 amino acids. Germline loops: CDR1 SGHDT, CDR2 YYEEEE.

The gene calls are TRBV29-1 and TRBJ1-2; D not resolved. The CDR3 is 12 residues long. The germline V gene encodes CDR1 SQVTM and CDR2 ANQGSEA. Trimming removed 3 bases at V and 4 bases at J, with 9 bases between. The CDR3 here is CSVDVWIYGYTF. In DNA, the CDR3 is TGCAGCGTTGACGTTTGGATCTATGGCTACACCTTC.

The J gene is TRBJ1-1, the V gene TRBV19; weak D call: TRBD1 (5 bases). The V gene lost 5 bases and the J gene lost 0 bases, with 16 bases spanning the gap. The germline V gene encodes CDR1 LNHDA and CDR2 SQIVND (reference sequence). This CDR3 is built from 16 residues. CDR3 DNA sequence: TGTGCCAGTAGTTCTGGACAACTTCCAATGAACACTGAAGCTTTCTTT. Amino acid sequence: CASSSGQLPMNTEAFF. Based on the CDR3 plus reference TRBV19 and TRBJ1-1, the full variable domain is DGGITQSPKYLFRKEGQNVTLSCEQNLNHDAMYWYRQDPGQGLRLIYYSQIVNDFQKGDIAEGYSVSREKKESFPLTVTSAQKNPTAFYLCASSSGQLPMNTEAFFGQGTRLTVV.

CDR3: CASSLGRADRAQYF. For the CDR3, the DNA is TGTGCCAGCAGCCTAGGAAGGGCCGACAGGGCCCAGTACTTC. The chain joins TRBV11-3 to TRBJ2-5, with 7 bases matching TRBD1. The ends lost 5 bases at V and 9 bases at J; junction bases unmatched: 12. This CDR3 is 14 amino acids long. Germline CDR1 SGHNT, CDR2 YENEEA.

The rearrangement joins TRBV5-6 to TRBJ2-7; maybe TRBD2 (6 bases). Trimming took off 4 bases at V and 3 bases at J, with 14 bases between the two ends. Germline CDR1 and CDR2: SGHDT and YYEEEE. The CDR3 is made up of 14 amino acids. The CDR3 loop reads CASSHAGLHYEQYF. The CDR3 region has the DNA TGTGCCAGCAGCCACGCGGGACTTCACTACGAGCAGTACTTC.

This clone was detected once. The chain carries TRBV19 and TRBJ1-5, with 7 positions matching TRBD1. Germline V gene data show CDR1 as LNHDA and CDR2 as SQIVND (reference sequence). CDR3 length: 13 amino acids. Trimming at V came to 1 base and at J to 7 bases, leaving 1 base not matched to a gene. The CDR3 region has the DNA TGTGCCAGTAGTATAGTCAGGGGGCAGCCCCAGCATTTT. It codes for CASSIVRGQPQHF.

The CDR3 is CASSSIQDRNYGYTF. Here the CDR3 DNA reads TGTGCCAGCAGTTCAATCCAGGATAGAAACTATGGCTACACCTTC. V usage is TRBV27 and J usage is TRBJ1-2, with D unresolved. V was pared by 4 bases and J by 2 bases, with 14 bases between. The CDR3 has 15 residues. Germline CDR1 is MNHEY and CDR2 is SMNVEV (reference sequence).

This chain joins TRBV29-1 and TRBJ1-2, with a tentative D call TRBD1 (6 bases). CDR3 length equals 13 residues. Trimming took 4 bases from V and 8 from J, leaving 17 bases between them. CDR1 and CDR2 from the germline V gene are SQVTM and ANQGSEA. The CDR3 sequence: CSVGRGGLRGYTF. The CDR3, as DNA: TGCAGCGTTGGTCGAGGGGGGTTGAGAGGCTACACCTTC. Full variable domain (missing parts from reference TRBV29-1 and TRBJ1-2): SAVISQKPSRDICQRGTSLTIQCQVDSQVTMMFWYRQQPGQSLTLIATANQGSEATYESGFVIDKFPISRPNLTFSTLTVSNMSPEDSSIYLCSVGRGGLRGYTFGSGTRLTVV.

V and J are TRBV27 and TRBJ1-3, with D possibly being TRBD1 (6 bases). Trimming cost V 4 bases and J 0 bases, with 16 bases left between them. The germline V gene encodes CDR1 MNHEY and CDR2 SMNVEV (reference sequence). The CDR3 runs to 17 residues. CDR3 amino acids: CASSSLGGKSSGNTIYF. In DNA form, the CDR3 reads TGTGCCAGCAGTTCCCTAGGGGGGAAAAGCTCTGGAAACACCATATATTTT.

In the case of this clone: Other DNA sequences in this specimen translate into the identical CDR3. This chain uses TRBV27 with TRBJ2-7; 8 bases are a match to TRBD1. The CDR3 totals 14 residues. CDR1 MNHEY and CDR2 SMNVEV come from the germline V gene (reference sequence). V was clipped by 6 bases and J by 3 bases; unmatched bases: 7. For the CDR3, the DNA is TGTGCCAGCAGCCCGGGACAGGCGAGCTACGAGCAGTACTTC. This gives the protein CASSPGQASYEQYF.

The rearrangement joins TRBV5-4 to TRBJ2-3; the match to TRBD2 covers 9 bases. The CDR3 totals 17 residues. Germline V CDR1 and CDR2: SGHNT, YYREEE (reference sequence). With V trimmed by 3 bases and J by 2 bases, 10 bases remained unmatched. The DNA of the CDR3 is TGTGCCAGCAGCTCCCCAACGCGGGGGGGTATCACAGATACGCAGTATTTT. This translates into CASSSPTRGGITDTQYF.

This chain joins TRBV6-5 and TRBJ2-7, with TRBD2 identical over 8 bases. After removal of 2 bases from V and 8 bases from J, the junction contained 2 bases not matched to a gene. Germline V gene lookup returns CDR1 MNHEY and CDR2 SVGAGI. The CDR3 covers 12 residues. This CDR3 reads CASSYGTSQQYF. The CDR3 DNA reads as TGTGCCAGCAGTTACGGGACTAGTCAGCAGTACTTC.

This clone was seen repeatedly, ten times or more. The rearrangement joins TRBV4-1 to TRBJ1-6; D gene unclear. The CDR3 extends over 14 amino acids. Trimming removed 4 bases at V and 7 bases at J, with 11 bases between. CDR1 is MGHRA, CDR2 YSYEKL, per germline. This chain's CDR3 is CASSRETGNSPLHF. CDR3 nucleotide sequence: TGCGCCAGCAGCCGAGAGACCGGGAATTCACCCCTCCACTTT.

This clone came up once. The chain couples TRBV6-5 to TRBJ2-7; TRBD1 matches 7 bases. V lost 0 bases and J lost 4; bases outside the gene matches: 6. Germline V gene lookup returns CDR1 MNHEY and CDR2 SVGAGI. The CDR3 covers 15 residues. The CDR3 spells CASSYSPDRRYEQYF. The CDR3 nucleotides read TGTGCCAGCAGTTACTCCCCGGACAGGAGATACGAGCAGTACTTC.

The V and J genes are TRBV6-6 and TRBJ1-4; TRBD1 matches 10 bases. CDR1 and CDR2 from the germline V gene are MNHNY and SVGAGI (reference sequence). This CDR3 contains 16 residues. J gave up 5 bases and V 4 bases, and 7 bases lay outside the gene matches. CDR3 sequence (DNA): TGTGCCAGCAGTTTTTCCGACAGGGGGCGGAATGAAAAACTGTTTTTT. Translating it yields CASSFSDRGRNEKLFF.

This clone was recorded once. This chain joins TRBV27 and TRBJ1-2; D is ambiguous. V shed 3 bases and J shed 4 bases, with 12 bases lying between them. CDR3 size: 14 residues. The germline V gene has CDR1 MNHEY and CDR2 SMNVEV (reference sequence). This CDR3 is CASSFTGKFYGYTF. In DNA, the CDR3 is TGTGCCAGCAGTTTCACGGGGAAGTTCTATGGCTACACCTTC.

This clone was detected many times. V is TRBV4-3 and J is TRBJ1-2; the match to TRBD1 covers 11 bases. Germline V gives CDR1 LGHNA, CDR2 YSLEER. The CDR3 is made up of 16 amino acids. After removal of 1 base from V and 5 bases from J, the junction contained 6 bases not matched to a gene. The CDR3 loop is CASSQVRGDRGYGYTF. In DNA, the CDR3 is TGCGCCAGCAGCCAAGTTAGGGGGGACAGGGGGTATGGCTACACCTTC.

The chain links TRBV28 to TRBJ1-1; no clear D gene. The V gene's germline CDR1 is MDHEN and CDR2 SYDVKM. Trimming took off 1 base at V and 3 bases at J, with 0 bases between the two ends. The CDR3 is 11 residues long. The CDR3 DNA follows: TGTGCCAGCAGTTTATACACTGAAGCTTTCTTT. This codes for CASSLYTEAFF.

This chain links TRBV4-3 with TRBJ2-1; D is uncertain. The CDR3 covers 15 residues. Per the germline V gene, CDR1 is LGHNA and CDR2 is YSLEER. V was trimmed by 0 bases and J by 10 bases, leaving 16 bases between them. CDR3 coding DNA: TGCGCCAGCAGCCAAGAGGGGAACGCACCCAGCGAGCAGTTCTTC. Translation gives CASSQEGNAPSEQFF.

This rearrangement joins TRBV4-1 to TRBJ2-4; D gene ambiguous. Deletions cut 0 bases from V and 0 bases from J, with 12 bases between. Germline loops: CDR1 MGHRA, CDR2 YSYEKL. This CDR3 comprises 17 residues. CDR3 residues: CASSQDRTVLAKNIQYF. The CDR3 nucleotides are TGCGCCAGCAGCCAAGACCGAACAGTACTAGCCAAAAACATTCAGTACTTC.

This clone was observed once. For the CDR3, the DNA is TGTGCCAGCAGCTCCAGCTCCGGGAGGGCCCCCAACGAGCAGTACTTC. As protein: CASSSSSGRAPNEQYF. The chain couples TRBV7-6 to TRBJ2-7; TRBD2 agrees at 8 bases. This CDR3 has 16 amino acids. V was pared by 4 bases and J by 5 bases, with 13 bases of the junction left unmatched. CDR1 and CDR2 from the germline V gene are SGHVS and FNYEAQ.

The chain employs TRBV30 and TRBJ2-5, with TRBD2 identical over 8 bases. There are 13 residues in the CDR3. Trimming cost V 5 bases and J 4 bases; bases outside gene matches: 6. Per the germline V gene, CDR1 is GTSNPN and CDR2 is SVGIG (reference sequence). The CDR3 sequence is CAWELAGPETQYF. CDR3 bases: TGTGCCTGGGAGCTAGCGGGCCCAGAGACCCAGTACTTC.

Written as DNA, the CDR3 is TGTGCCAGCAGCGTAGTGGCTAGCGGGAGGGTGTTAGATACGCAGTATTTT. Translating it yields CASSVVASGRVLDTQYF. The chain recombines TRBV9 with TRBJ2-3; 12 bases are a match to TRBD2. This CDR3 region has 17 residues. The junction had 7 bases not matched to a gene; V was cut back by 0 bases and J by 5 bases. In germline, CDR1 is SGDLS, CDR2 YYNGEE.

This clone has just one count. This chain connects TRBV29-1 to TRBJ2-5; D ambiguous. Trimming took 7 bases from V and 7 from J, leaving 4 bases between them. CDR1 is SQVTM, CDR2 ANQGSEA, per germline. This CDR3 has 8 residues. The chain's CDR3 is CSGGTQYF. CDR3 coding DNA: TGCAGCGGAGGGACCCAGTACTTC. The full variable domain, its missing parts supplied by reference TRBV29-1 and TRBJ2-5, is SAVISQKPSRDICQRGTSLTIQCQVDSQVTMMFWYRQQPGQSLTLIATANQGSEATYESGFVIDKFPISRPNLTFSTLTVSNMSPEDSSIYLCSGGTQYFGPGTRLLVL.

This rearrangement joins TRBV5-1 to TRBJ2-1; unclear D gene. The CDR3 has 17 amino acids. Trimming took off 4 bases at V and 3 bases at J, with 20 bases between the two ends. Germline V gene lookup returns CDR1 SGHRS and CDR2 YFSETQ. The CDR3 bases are TGCGCCAGCAGCCTCAAACCCGGTGCGGACCTCTACAATGAGCAGTTCTTC. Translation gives CASSLKPGADLYNEQFF.

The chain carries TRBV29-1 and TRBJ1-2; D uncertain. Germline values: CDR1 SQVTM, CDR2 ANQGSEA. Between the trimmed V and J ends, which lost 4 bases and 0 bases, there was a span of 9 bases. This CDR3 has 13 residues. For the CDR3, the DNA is TGCAGCGTTGCGGAACGCCCTAACTATGGCTACACCTTC. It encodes CSVAERPNYGYTF.